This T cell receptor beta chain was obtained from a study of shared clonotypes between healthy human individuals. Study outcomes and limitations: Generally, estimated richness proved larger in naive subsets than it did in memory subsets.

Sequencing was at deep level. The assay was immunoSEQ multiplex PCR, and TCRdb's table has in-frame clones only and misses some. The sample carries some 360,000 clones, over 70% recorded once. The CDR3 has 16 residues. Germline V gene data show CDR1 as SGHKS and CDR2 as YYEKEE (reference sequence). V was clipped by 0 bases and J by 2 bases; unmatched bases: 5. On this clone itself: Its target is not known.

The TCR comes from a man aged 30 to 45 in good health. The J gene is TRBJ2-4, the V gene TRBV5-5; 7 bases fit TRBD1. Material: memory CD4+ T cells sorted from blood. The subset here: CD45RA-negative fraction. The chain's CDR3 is CASSLDTGASKNIQYF. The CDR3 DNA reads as TGTGCCAGCAGCTTGGATACAGGGGCATCCAAAAACATTCAGTACTTC.